Below are 14 T cell receptor beta chains sequenced from a single sample in a study of cytomegalovirus exposure and HLA in healthy donors. Vbeta (60) and Jbeta (13) primers were used in the PCR. Method: immunoSEQ multiplex PCR; TCRdb's copy keeps in-frame clones and lacks some. This sample's table has approximately 120,000 clones. The sample was PBMCs. All receptors come from a man younger than 30 in good health and CMV-seronegative.

The chain joins TRBV5-1 to TRBJ1-1; 7 bases match TRBD1. The V gene end was trimmed by 4 bases and the J gene end by 5 bases; junction bases not matched to a gene: 8. Germline assignment: CDR1 SGHRS and CDR2 YFSETQ. The CDR3 has 14 amino acids. CDR3 nucleotides: TGCGCCAGCAGCGTGAAGGGGGCTTCGACTGAAGCTTTCTTT. Its protein product is CASSVKGASTEAFF.

The chain uses TRBV5-1 and TRBJ1-1; 9 bases fit TRBD1. Germline CDR1 and CDR2: SGHRS and YFSETQ. The CDR3 runs 13 residues. The ends lost 4 bases at V and 8 bases at J; junction bases unmatched: 6. The CDR3 DNA reads TGCGCCAGCAGCCGTCTCGGACAGGGGGAAGCTTTCTTT. Its translation is CASSRLGQGEAFF.

This rearrangement joins TRBV5-4 to TRBJ2-7, with 14 bases fitting TRBD2. The germline V gene encodes CDR1 SGHNT and CDR2 YYREEE (reference sequence). The CDR3 contains 15 residues. Trimming at V came to 4 bases and at J to 6 bases, leaving 6 bases not matched to a gene. Here the CDR3 reads CASSRDGTSGSEQYF. CDR3 coding DNA: TGTGCCAGCAGCCGTGACGGGACTAGCGGGAGCGAGCAGTACTTC.

The chain recombines TRBV19 with TRBJ1-2, with a possible D match to TRBD1 (6 bases). Germline lookup yields CDR1 LNHDA and CDR2 SQIVND (reference sequence). The V and J ends lost 5 bases and 4 bases respectively, with 14 bases between them. CDR3 length equals 14 residues. CDR3 protein: CASSLYQGSYGYTF. In DNA form, the CDR3 reads TGTGCCAGTAGTTTATATCAGGGGAGCTATGGCTACACCTTC.

This sequence joins TRBV2 and TRBJ1-1, with D unresolved. This CDR3 is 15 amino acids long. V lost 7 bases, J lost 3 bases, and 18 bases lay in between. From germline, CDR1 is SNHLY and CDR2 FYNNEI. CDR3 nucleotide sequence: TGTGCCAGCAATTCGAACGGGGTCTGGGACACTGAAGCTTTCTTT. This translates into CASNSNGVWDTEAFF.

This chain uses TRBV20-1 with TRBJ2-5; D remains ambiguous. Germline V gives CDR1 DFQATT, CDR2 SNEGSKA (reference sequence). V lost 3 bases and J lost 2, with 4 bases in between. This CDR3 is built from 11 residues. The CDR3 bases are TGCAGTGCTAGCGCGCAAGAGACCCAGTACTTC. Translated, it gives CSASAQETQYF.

The V gene is TRBV5-6, the J gene TRBJ1-1; 9 nucleotides line up with TRBD1. The germline CDR1 and CDR2 sequences are SGHDT and YYEEEE. This CDR3 has 16 amino acids. V gave up 0 bases and J gave up 5 bases; unmatched junction bases: 8. CDR3 in DNA: TGTGCCAGCAGCTTGGTTACAGGGGGCGCTCGAACTGAAGCTTTCTTT. Protein sequence: CASSLVTGGARTEAFF.

This rearrangement joins TRBV4-1 to TRBJ2-7, with no clear D. This CDR3 has 15 amino acids. Trimming took 0 bases from V and 3 from J, leaving 12 bases between them. Germline V gene lookup returns CDR1 MGHRA and CDR2 YSYEKL. The CDR3 is CASSQDETKYYEQYF. The CDR3, as DNA: TGCGCCAGCAGCCAAGATGAGACAAAATACTACGAGCAGTACTTC.

J is TRBJ2-7 and V is TRBV29-1, with 10 bases fitting TRBD2. Germline V lookup: CDR1 SQVTM, CDR2 ANQGSEA. This CDR3 has 16 amino acids. After removal of 6 bases from V and 1 base from J, the junction contained 12 bases not matched to a gene. CDR3 bases: TGCAGCGTGAAGACAGCGGGAGGGTTCCTATCCTACGAGCAGTACTTC. It is translated as CSVKTAGGFLSYEQYF.

The V and J genes are TRBV23-1 and TRBJ2-2; TRBD1 matches at 8 bases. TRBV23-1 is noted as an ORF with a role that remains uncertain. The CDR3 has 16 residues. Losses at the gene ends were 3 bases for V and 0 bases for J; bases not matched to a gene: 3. The chain's CDR3 is CASSHKQGANTGELFF. DNA for the CDR3: TGCGCCAGCAGTCATAAACAGGGGGCGAACACCGGGGAGCTGTTTTTT.

This rearrangement joins TRBV6-1 to TRBJ1-5; the D gene is possibly TRBD1 (6 bases). CDR3 length equals 15 residues. Trimming stripped 6 bases from V and 3 bases from J, with 15 bases between. The germline CDR1 and CDR2 sequences are MNHNS and SASEGT. The CDR3 DNA is TGTGCCAGCAGCGCCGGGGGGGCCACCAATCAGCCCCAGCATTTT. It translates to CASSAGGATNQPQHF.

This clone ranks as medium-sized (0.01 to 0.1%) in terms of frequency. This sequence joins TRBV6-4 and TRBJ2-3, with 9 bases that match TRBD2. CDR3 length: 14 residues. J was trimmed by 1 base and V by 4 bases; bases with no gene match: 0. Germline V gene sequence: CDR1 MRHNA, CDR2 SNTAGT. For the CDR3, the DNA is TGTGCCAGCAGTGTAGCGGGAGGCACAGATACGCAGTATTTT. Translating gives CASSVAGGTDTQYF.

V gene TRBV7-8 combines with J gene TRBJ1-5, with D unresolved. Trimming pared 5 bases from V and 9 bases from J, leaving 26 bases between. Germline CDR1 reads SGHVS; CDR2 reads FQNEAQ. CDR3 size: 17 residues. CDR3 nucleotide sequence: TGTGCCAGCAGCCCCGCGGACGGGGTCTTACCCCTGGGGCCCCAGCATTTT. This sequence encodes CASSPADGVLPLGPQHF. The whole variable domain, filled in from reference TRBV7-8 and TRBJ1-5, reads GAGVSQSPRYKVAKRGQDVALRCDPISGHVSLFWYQQALGQGPEFLTYFQNEAQLDKSGLPSDRFFAERPEGSVSTLKIQRTQQEDSAVYLCASSPADGVLPLGPQHFGDGTRLSIL.

The chain combines TRBV27 with TRBJ2-7; the D is unclear. The CDR3 sequence is 16 residues long. The V and J ends lost 0 bases and 3 bases respectively, with 15 bases between them. Germline CDR1 reads MNHEY; CDR2 reads SMNVEV (reference sequence). The CDR3 nucleotides read TGTGCCAGCAGTTTATCGAACAGCCACCCCATCTACGAGCAGTACTTC. It encodes CASSLSNSHPIYEQYF.